Given below is one T cell receptor beta chain in context. The sample comes from a study of blood T cells in healthy people across ages. Together with a sample-barcoded 5' primer, a J-beta primer mix was included in a second PCR lasting about 7 to 11 cycles. TCRdb used MiXCR to reprocess the 5' RACE reads, holding one entry per CDR3 protein. The table lists more than 600,000 distinct CDR3 sequences, 25% of them singletons. In addition, the sample was reused for a study of T cells of mothers and their children. That work states: Three healthy Caucasian mothers and their six children were the donors. Slightly higher but non-significant overlap marked related mother-child pairs versus unrelated pairs.

The sequencing input was blood. The origin of this receptor is a boy between 10 and 17 years old in good health.

Here the CDR3 reads CAIGSGATMNTEAFF. The CDR3 DNA follows: TGTGCCATCGGGTCAGGGGCGACCATGAACACTGAAGCTTTCTTT. This chain joins TRBV10-3 and TRBJ1-1; D is possibly TRBD1 (6 bases). Germline V gene lookup returns CDR1 ENHRY and CDR2 SYGVKD. CDR3 length: 15 amino acids. V dropped 8 bases and J dropped 0 bases, with 16 bases sitting between them.